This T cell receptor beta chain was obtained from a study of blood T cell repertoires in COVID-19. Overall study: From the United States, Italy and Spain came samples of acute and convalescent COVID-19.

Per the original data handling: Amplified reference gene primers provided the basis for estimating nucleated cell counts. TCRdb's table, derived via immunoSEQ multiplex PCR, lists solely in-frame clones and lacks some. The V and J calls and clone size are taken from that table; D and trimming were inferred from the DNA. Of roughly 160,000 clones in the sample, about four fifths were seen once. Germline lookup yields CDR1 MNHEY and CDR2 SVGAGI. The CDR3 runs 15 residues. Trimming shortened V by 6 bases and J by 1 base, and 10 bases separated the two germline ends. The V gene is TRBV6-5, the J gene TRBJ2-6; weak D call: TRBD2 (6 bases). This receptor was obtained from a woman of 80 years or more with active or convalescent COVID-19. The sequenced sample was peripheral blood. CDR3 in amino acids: CASRTGTSGANVLTF. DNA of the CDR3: TGTGCCAGCAGAACCGGGACTTCTGGGGCCAACGTCCTGACTTTC.